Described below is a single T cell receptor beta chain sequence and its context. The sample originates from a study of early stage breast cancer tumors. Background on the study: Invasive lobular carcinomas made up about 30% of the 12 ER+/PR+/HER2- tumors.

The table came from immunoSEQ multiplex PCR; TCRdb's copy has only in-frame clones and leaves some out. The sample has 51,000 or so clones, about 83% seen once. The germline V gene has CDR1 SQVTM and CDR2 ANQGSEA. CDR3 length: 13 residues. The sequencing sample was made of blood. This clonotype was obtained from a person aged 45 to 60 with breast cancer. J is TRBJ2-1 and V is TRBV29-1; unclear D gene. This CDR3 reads CSATVSSYNEQFF. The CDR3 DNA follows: TGCAGTGCGACCGTTAGCTCCTACAATGAGCAGTTCTTC.